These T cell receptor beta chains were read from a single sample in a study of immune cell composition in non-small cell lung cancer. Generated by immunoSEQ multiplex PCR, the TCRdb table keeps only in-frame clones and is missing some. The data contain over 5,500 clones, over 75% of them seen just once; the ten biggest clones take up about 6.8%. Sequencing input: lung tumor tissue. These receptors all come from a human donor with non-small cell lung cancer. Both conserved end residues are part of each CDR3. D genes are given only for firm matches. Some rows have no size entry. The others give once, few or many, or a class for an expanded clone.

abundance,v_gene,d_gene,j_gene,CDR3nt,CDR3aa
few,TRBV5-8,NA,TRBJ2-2,TGTGCCAGCAGCTTGGACGGCGGGGAGCTGTTTTTT,CASSLDGGELFF
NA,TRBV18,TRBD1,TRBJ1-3,TGTGCCAGCTCACCACCTTCTCAGGACAGGGACTCTGGAAACACCATATATTTT,CASSPPSQDRDSGNTIYF
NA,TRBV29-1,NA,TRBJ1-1,TGCAGCGCAGACACGAACACTGAAGCTTTCTTT,CSADTNTEAFF
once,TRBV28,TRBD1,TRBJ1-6,TGTGCCAGCAGTTTTGCCTCCGGGACAGGGATCTCACCCCTCCACTTT,CASSFASGTGISPLHF
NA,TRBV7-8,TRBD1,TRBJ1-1,TGTGCCAGCAGCTTAGGGACAGGGTTTGGGAACACTGAAGCTTTCTTT,CASSLGTGFGNTEAFF
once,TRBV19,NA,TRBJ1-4,TGTGCCAGTAGTATCTCAGGGAAACTGTTTTTT,CASSISGKLFF
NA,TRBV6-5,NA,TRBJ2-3,TGTGCCAGCAGTTCTGCAGAAGATACGCAGTATTTT,CASSSAEDTQYF
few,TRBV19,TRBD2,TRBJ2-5,TGTGCCAGTAGCTATGGACTAGCGGGGGAGACCCAGTACTTC,CASSYGLAGETQYF
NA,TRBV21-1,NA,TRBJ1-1,TGTGCCCGCTCGTTTTACACAGGGAGAGGAGGAAATTTGAACACTGAAGCTTTCTTT,CARSFYTGRGGNLNTEAFF
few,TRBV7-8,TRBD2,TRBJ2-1,TGTGCCAGCAGCTTAGAGAGCGGGGGGTACTACAATGAGCAGTTCTTC,CASSLESGGYYNEQFF
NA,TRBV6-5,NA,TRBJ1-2,TGTGCCAGCAGTGTACCCGGGGGAGGGTACCATGGCTACACCTTC,CASSVPGGGYHGYTF
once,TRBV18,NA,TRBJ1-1,TGTGCCAGCTCTCTAGACCCGAACACTGAAGCTTTCTTT,CASSLDPNTEAFF
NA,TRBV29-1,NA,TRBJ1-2,TGCAGCGTCGACACGCTCAACTATGGCTACACCTTC,CSVDTLNYGYTF
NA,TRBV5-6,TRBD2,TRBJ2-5,TGTGCCAGCAGCTTGGGACTAGCGGGGCCCCCCCAGGAGACCCAGTACTTC,CASSLGLAGPPQETQYF
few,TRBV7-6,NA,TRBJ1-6,TGTGCCAGCAGCATGACTGTGTATAATTCACCCCTCCACTTT,CASSMTVYNSPLHF
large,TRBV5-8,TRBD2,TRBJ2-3,TGTGCCAGCAGGGCTAGCGGGGGTTCGGATACGCAGTATTTT,CASRASGGSDTQYF
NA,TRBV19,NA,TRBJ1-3,TGTGCCAGTAATGACAGATACTCTGGAAACACCATATATTTT,CASNDRYSGNTIYF
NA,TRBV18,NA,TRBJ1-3,TGTGCCAGCTCGCAACGGAGAGGGGGAAACACCATATATTTT,CASSQRRGGNTIYF
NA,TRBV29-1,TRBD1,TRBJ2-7,TGCAGCACCCGGACAGGGGACGAGCAGTACTTC,CSTRTGDEQYF
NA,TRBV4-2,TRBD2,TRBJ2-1,TGTGCCAGCAGCCAAGTAGCGGGGGACACCAATGAGCAGTTCTTC,CASSQVAGDTNEQFF
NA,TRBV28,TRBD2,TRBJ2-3,TGTGCCAGCCCGCCCTCCCTCAGCGGGGGGCACGGGAGCGGGCAGTATTTT,CASPPSLSGGHGSGQYF
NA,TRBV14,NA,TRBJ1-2,TGTGCCAGCAGCCCAAGGGCGTTGTCGGGATTCTATGGCTACACCTTC,CASSPRALSGFYGYTF
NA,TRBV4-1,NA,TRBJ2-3,TGCGCCAGCAGCCAAATCAGGGAAACGCAGTATTTT,CASSQIRETQYF
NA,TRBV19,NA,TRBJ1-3,TGTGCCAGTACCCAGACAGGAGCCTCTGGAAACACCATATATTTT,CASTQTGASGNTIYF
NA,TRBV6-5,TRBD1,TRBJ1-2,TGTGCCAGCAGTTCTCACCTCCGACAGGGGGCGTATGGCTACACCTTC,CASSSHLRQGAYGYTF
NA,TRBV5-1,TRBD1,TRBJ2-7,TGCGCCAGCAGAGGGACAGGGGGATCGTCCTACGAGCAGTACTTC,CASRGTGGSSYEQYF
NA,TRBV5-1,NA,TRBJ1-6,TGCGCCAGCAGCTTGGTTCAATTGCGGAGCTCCTATAATTCACCCCTCCACTTT,CASSLVQLRSSYNSPLHF
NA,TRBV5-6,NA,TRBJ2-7,TGTGCCAGCGGCCGCGGCGTGAGGGAGCAGTACTTC,CASGRGVREQYF
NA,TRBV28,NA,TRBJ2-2,TGTGCCAGCAGCTCACAGGGGAGGAACGCCGGGGAGCTGTTTTTT,CASSSQGRNAGELFF
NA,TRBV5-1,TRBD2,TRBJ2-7,TGCGCCAGTCGGGGGGAGCCCCAATACGAGCAGTACTTC,CASRGEPQYEQYF
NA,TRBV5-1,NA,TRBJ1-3,TGCGCCAGCAGCCGGGAGACCTCAGGTGGAAACACCATATATTTT,CASSRETSGGNTIYF
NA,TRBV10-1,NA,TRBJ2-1,TGCGCCAGTTCCGACCTGTCGGGGTTGAATGAGCAGTTCTTC,CASSDLSGLNEQFF
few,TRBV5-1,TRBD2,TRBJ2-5,TGCGCCAGCAGCGCCGGGCCGGGAGGAGAGACCCAGTACTTC,CASSAGPGGETQYF
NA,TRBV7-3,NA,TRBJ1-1,TGTGCCAGCAGCCCCGAGGCGGGACGGTGGGACACTGAAGCTTTCTTT,CASSPEAGRWDTEAFF
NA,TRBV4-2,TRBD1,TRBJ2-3,TGTGCCAGCAGCCAAGGCCTAGGACAGGGGGCGAGCACAGATACGCAGTATTTT,CASSQGLGQGASTDTQYF
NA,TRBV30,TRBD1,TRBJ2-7,TGTGCCTGGAGTGGAACGGCAAGGACAGGGGGCTACGAGCAGTACTTC,CAWSGTARTGGYEQYF
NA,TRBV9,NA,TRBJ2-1,TGTGCCAGCAGCGTAGAGATTGGGGCACTTTACAATGAGCAGTTCTTC,CASSVEIGALYNEQFF
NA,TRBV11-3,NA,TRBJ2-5,TGTGCCAGCAGCCGCGGGGAGGTTGAAGAGACCCAGTACTTC,CASSRGEVEETQYF
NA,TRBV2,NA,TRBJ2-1,TGTGCCAGCAGTGAGGAGGAATGGCAGTTCTTC,CASSEEEWQFF
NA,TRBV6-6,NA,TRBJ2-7,TGTGCCAGCAGTTACTCTACCCCGTTGGCTAGCGAGCAGTACTTC,CASSYSTPLASEQYF
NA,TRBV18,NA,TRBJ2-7,TGTGCCAGCTCACCACCGGAGATGGGCTCCTACGAGCAGTACTTC,CASSPPEMGSYEQYF
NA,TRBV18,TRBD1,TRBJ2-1,TGTGCCAGCTCACCCCGGGACAGCTATGAGCAGTTCTTC,CASSPRDSYEQFF
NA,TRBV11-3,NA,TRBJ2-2,TGTGCCAGCAGCTTAGTGACGGGGGACTCCACCGGGGAGCTGTTTTTT,CASSLVTGDSTGELFF
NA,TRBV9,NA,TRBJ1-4,TGTGCCAGCGGAAAATCCCAGGGGACCGGTTTAAGGGGTGAAAAACTGTTTTTT,CASGKSQGTGLRGEKLFF
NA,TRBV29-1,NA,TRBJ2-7,TGCAGCGTTGGGTACCGGGGGTTGACGAACGAGCAGTACTTC,CSVGYRGLTNEQYF
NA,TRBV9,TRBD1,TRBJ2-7,TGTGCCAGCAGCCCTCGTCCGGGACAGGGAGCCTACGAGCAGTACTTC,CASSPRPGQGAYEQYF
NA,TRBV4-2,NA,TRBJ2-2,TGTGCCAGCAGCCAAACCGGGACATTGAACACCGGGGAGCTGTTTTTT,CASSQTGTLNTGELFF
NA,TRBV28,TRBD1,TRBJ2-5,TGTGCCAGCAGTTTAGGACAGGGCCAAGAGACCCAGTACTTC,CASSLGQGQETQYF
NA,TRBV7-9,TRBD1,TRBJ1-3,TGTGCCAGCAGCTCGAAGGACAGGGGAGGAAACACCATATATTTT,CASSSKDRGGNTIYF
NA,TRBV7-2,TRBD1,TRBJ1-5,TGTGCCAGCAGCCCTAGACAGGGGAATCAGCCCCAGCATTTT,CASSPRQGNQPQHF
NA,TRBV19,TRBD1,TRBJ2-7,TGTGCCAGTAGCGACAGGGGAAACCACGAGCAGTACTTC,CASSDRGNHEQYF
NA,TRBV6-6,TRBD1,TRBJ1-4,TGTGCCAGCAGTTACTCCCCAGCAGGGGGGAGGGAAAAACTGTTTTTT,CASSYSPAGGREKLFF
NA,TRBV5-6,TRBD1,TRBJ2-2,TGTGCCAGCAGCTTGGGGACAGGGGGTACCGGGGAGCTGTTTTTT,CASSLGTGGTGELFF
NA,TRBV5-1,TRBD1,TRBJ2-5,TGCGCCAGCAGCTTGGCGGGACAGGGGGCTGGGGAGACCCAGTACTTC,CASSLAGQGAGETQYF
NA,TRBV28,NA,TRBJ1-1,TGTGCCAGCAGTTTATTACGGACAGAGAACACTGAAGCTTTCTTT,CASSLLRTENTEAFF